Listed below are T cell receptor beta chains from one sample, sequenced in a study of shared clonotypes between healthy human individuals. Here immunoSEQ multiplex PCR was the method, and the copy in TCRdb shows in-frame clones only, minus some. The sample includes roughly 650,000 clones, 95% to 98% of them seen just once. The sample comprised naive CD4+ T cells sorted from blood. These receptors were collected from a woman aged 25 to 39 in good health. The CDR3 runs from the conserved cysteine through the conserved F or W. Fields, in order: V gene, J gene, clone size, D gene, CDR3 DNA, CDR3 protein. The D gene is left open where the match is weak. Some rows have no size entry. The others give once, few or many, or a class for an expanded clone.

v_call: TRBV7-9
j_call: TRBJ2-5
clone_size: .
d_call: .
cdr3_nt: TGTGCCAGCAGCTCCACGGGGACCCTCATCCAAGAGACCCAGTACTTC
cdr3_aa: CASSSTGTLIQETQYF

v_call: TRBV5-4
j_call: TRBJ2-7
clone_size: .
d_call: TRBD2
cdr3_nt: TGTGCCAGCAGCGGGGGGGAGCGCTACGAGCAGTACTTC
cdr3_aa: CASSGGERYEQYF

v_call: TRBV5-1
j_call: TRBJ1-3
clone_size: .
d_call: .
cdr3_nt: TGCGCCAGCAGCTGGGAAGACTCTGGAAACACCATATATTTT
cdr3_aa: CASSWEDSGNTIYF

v_call: TRBV7-3
j_call: TRBJ2-5
clone_size: .
d_call: .
cdr3_nt: TGTGCCAGCAGCTTAAGCCCTGCGGGAGAGACCCAGTACTTC
cdr3_aa: CASSLSPAGETQYF

v_call: TRBV2
j_call: TRBJ2-1
clone_size: .
d_call: .
cdr3_nt: TGTGCCAGCAGTGACAGAACGCAGTTCTTC
cdr3_aa: CASSDRTQFF

v_call: TRBV7-8
j_call: TRBJ1-1
clone_size: .
d_call: .
cdr3_nt: TGTGCCAGCAGCTTAGCGGAGGTTGGTGAAGCTTTCTTT
cdr3_aa: CASSLAEVGEAFF

v_call: TRBV6-5
j_call: TRBJ1-5
clone_size: .
d_call: .
cdr3_nt: TGTGCCAGCTGCTCGAGGGATGGCAATCAGCCCCAGCATTTT
cdr3_aa: CASCSRDGNQPQHF

v_call: TRBV5-1
j_call: TRBJ2-5
clone_size: once
d_call: .
cdr3_nt: TGCGCCAGCAGCTTGGTTAGTAGCGGCCACCTGGGGGAGCAGTACTTC
cdr3_aa: CASSLVSSGHLGEQYF

v_call: TRBV4-1
j_call: TRBJ1-3
clone_size: .
d_call: .
cdr3_nt: TGCGCCAGCAGCCAAGATAATGGGCGATCTGGAAACACCATATATTTT
cdr3_aa: CASSQDNGRSGNTIYF

v_call: TRBV6-1
j_call: TRBJ1-5
clone_size: .
d_call: .
cdr3_nt: TGTGCCAGCAGTGATCGACAGATTTATAGCAATCAGCCCCAGCATTTT
cdr3_aa: CASSDRQIYSNQPQHF

v_call: TRBV19
j_call: TRBJ2-1
clone_size: .
d_call: TRBD2
cdr3_nt: TGTGCCAGTAGTATGGGGCCCGTACTAGCGGGAGTGGAAGAGCAGTTCTTC
cdr3_aa: CASSMGPVLAGVEEQFF

v_call: TRBV11-2
j_call: TRBJ2-1
clone_size: .
d_call: TRBD2
cdr3_nt: TGTGCCAGCAGCTTAGGAGCGGGAGGGCCGGGTGAGCAGTTCTTC
cdr3_aa: CASSLGAGGPGEQFF

v_call: TRBV10-3
j_call: TRBJ1-5
clone_size: .
d_call: .
cdr3_nt: TGTGCCATCAGTGTCGCGAGGGCCGAGGGAGATCAGCCCCAGCATTTT
cdr3_aa: CAISVARAEGDQPQHF

v_call: TRBV27
j_call: TRBJ2-2
clone_size: .
d_call: TRBD2
cdr3_nt: TGTGCCAGCAGTCGAGGGGGACTAGCGGGAGTTGGGACCGGGGAGCTGTTTTTT
cdr3_aa: CASSRGGLAGVGTGELFF

v_call: TRBV6-5
j_call: TRBJ1-1
clone_size: few
d_call: .
cdr3_nt: TGTGCCAGCAGTTACGGTTCAGCTATGAACACTGAAGCTTTCTTT
cdr3_aa: CASSYGSAMNTEAFF

v_call: TRBV29-1
j_call: TRBJ2-3
clone_size: few
d_call: TRBD1
cdr3_nt: TGCAGCGTGGATCCAGGGGGACAGCAGTATTTT
cdr3_aa: CSVDPGGQQYF

v_call: TRBV9
j_call: TRBJ1-2
clone_size: .
d_call: .
cdr3_nt: TGTGCCAGCAGCCTTGACCGAGACTATGGCTACACCTTC
cdr3_aa: CASSLDRDYGYTF

v_call: TRBV5-1
j_call: TRBJ2-3
clone_size: .
d_call: TRBD2
cdr3_nt: TGCGCCAGCAGCTTGCTAGCGGGAGACCCCACAGATACGCAGTATTTT
cdr3_aa: CASSLLAGDPTDTQYF

v_call: TRBV6-1
j_call: TRBJ1-2
clone_size: .
d_call: TRBD1
cdr3_nt: TGTGCCAGCAGTGAAGTCCGGAGACAGGGACTTGGCTACACCTTC
cdr3_aa: CASSEVRRQGLGYTF

v_call: TRBV5-4
j_call: TRBJ2-7
clone_size: .
d_call: .
cdr3_nt: TGTGCCAGCAGCTTGTGGGCAGGGGGAGGGGAGCAGTACTTC
cdr3_aa: CASSLWAGGGEQYF

v_call: TRBV7-8
j_call: TRBJ1-5
clone_size: .
d_call: TRBD1
cdr3_nt: TGTGCCAGCAGCTTGAGCCAGGGGGCTCAGCCCCAGCATTTT
cdr3_aa: CASSLSQGAQPQHF

v_call: TRBV5-1
j_call: TRBJ2-7
clone_size: .
d_call: TRBD1
cdr3_nt: TGCGCCAGCAGCAACTACCGGGGGACAGGTTTTTCCTACGAGCAGTACTTC
cdr3_aa: CASSNYRGTGFSYEQYF

v_call: TRBV19
j_call: TRBJ2-7
clone_size: .
d_call: .
cdr3_nt: TGTGCCAGTAGTATCGGGGCCGCTGCTCCCCACGAGCAGTACTTC
cdr3_aa: CASSIGAAAPHEQYF

v_call: TRBV6-5
j_call: TRBJ2-1
clone_size: .
d_call: TRBD2
cdr3_nt: TGTGCCAGCACCCCGCGTAAGCGGGAGAATGAGCAGTTCTTC
cdr3_aa: CASTPRKRENEQFF

v_call: TRBV28
j_call: TRBJ1-5
clone_size: .
d_call: TRBD1
cdr3_nt: TGTGCCAGCAGTTCCCCACAGGGGGCAGGTCAGCCCCAGCATTTT
cdr3_aa: CASSSPQGAGQPQHF

v_call: TRBV5-1
j_call: TRBJ1-2
clone_size: .
d_call: .
cdr3_nt: TGCGCCAGCAGCCGTCATCAGAAAACCGGGACGGCCATCTACGACCCCGCGGGCACCTTC
cdr3_aa: CASSRHQKTGTAIYDPAGTF